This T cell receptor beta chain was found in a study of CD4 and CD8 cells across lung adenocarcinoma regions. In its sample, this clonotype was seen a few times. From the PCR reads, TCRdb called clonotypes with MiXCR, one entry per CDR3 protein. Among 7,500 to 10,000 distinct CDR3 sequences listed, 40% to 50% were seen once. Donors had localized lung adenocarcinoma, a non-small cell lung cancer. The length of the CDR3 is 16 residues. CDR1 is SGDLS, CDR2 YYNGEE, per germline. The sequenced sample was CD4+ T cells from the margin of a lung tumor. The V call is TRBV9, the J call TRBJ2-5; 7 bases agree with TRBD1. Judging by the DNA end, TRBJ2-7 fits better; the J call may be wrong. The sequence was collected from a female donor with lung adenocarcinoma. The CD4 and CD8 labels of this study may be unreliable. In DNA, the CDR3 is TGTGCCAGCAGCGAGGGAATCGGGACAGCGTTCTACGAGCAGTACTTC. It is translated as CASSEGIGTAFYEQYF.